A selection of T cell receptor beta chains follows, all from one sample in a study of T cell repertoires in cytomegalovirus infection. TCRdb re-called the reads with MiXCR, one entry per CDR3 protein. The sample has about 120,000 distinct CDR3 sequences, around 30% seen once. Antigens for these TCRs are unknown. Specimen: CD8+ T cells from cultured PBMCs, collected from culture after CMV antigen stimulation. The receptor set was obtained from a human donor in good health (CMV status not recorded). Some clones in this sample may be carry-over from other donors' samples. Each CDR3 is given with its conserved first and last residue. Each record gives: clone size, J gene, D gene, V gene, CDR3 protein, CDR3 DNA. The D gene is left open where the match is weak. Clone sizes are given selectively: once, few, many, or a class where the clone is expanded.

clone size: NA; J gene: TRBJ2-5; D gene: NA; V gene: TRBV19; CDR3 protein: CASSVYPQETQYF; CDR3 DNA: TGTGCCAGTAGTGTTTATCCCCAAGAGACCCAGTACTTC
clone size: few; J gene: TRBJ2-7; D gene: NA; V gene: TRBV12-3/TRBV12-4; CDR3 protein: CASSSDGYEQYF; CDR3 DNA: TGTGCCAGCAGCTCGGACGGCTACGAGCAGTACTTC
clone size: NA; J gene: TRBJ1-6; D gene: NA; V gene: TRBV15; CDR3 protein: CATSREGRADSPLHF; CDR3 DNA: TGTGCCACCAGCAGAGAGGGTAGGGCGGATTCACCCCTCCACTTT
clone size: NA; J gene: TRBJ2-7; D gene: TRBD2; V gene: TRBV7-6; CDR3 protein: CASSGGLAGYEQYF; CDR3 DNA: TGTGCCAGCAGCGGCGGACTAGCGGGGTACGAGCAGTACTTC
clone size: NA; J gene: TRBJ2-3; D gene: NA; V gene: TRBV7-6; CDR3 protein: CASSLEGLGGEGTQYF; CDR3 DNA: TGTGCCAGCAGCTTAGAGGGACTTGGGGGTGAAGGTACGCAGTATTTT
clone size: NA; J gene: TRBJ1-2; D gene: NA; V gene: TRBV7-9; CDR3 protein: CASSLVSGDGYTF; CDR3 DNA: TGTGCCAGCAGCTTAGTTTCGGGAGATGGCTACACCTTC
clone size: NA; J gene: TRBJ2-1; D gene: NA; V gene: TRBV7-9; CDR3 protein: CASSLALGPRDNEQFF; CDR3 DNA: TGTGCCAGCAGCTTAGCGTTGGGCCCGCGTGACAATGAGCAGTTCTTC
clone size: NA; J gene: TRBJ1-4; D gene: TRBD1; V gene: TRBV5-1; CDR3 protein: CASSLGDSRANEKLFF; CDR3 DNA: TGCGCCAGCAGCTTGGGGGACAGCAGGGCTAATGAAAAACTGTTTTTT
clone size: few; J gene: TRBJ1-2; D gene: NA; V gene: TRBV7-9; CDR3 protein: CASSLERGRAGYTF; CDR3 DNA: TGTGCCAGCAGCTTAGAAAGGGGCAGAGCTGGCTACACCTTC
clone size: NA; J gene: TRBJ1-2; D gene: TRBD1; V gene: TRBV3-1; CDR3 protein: CASSHPPPGQGETGYGYTF; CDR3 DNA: TGTGCCAGCAGCCACCCCCCTCCGGGACAGGGCGAGACTGGCTATGGCTACACCTTC
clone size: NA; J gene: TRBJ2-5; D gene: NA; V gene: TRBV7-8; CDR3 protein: CASSRGGSQETQYF; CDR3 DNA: TGTGCCAGCAGCAGAGGTGGCAGCCAAGAGACCCAGTACTTC
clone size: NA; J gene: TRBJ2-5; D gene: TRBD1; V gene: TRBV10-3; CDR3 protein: CAIGGQGGRETQYF; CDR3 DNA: TGTGCCATCGGGGGACAGGGGGGCAGGGAGACCCAGTACTTC
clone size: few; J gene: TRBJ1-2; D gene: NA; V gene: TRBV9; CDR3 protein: CARPQGNYGYTF; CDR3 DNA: TGTGCCAGGCCCCAGGGAAACTATGGCTACACCTTC
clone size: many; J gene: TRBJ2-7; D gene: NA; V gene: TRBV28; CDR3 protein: CASSPLGPYEQYF; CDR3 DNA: TGTGCCAGCAGCCCGTTAGGGCCGTACGAGCAGTACTTC
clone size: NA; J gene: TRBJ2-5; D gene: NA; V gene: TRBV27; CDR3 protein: CASSLLGRQRETQYF; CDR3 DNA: TGTGCCAGCAGTTTATTAGGCAGGCAAAGAGAGACCCAGTACTTC
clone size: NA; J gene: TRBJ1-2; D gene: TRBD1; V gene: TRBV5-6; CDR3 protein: CASSFADTGGADGYTF; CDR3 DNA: TGTGCCAGCAGCTTCGCAGACACAGGGGGCGCGGATGGCTACACCTTC
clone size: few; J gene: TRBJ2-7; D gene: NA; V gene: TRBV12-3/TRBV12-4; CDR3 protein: CASSFVLSEPYEQYF; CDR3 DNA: TGTGCCAGCAGTTTTGTATTGAGTGAACCCTACGAGCAGTACTTC
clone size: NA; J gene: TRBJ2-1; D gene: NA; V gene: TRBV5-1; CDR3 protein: CASRVGWAGSSYNEQFF; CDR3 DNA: TGCGCCAGCAGGGTGGGGTGGGCAGGGAGCTCCTACAATGAGCAGTTCTTC
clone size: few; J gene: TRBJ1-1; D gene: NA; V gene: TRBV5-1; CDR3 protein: CASSLHNTPGRTEIEAFF; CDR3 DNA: TGCGCCAGCAGCTTACACAACACACCGGGACGTACGGAGATTGAAGCTTTCTTT
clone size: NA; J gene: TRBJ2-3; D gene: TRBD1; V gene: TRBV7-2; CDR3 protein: CASSSWTGDTDTQYF; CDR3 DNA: TGTGCCAGCAGCTCCTGGACAGGGGACACAGATACGCAGTATTTT
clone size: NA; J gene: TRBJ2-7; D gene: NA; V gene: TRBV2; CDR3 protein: CASSTAPEKSYEQYF; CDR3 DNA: TGTGCCAGCAGTACCGCACCAGAGAAATCCTACGAGCAGTACTTC
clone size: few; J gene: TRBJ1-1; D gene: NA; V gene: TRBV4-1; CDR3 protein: CASSQDSAEAFF; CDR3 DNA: TGCGCCAGCAGCCAAGATTCCGCTGAAGCTTTCTTT
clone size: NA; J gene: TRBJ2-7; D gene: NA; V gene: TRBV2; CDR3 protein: CASRGSDYEQYF; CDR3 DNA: TGTGCCAGCAGAGGGTCCGACTACGAGCAGTACTTC
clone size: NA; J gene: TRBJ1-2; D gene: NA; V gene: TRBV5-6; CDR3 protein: CASSLARGSDGYTF; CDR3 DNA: TGTGCCAGCAGCTTGGCCCGGGGAAGTGATGGCTACACCTTC
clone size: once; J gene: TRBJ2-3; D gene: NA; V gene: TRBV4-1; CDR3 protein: CASRSSAWGTDTQYF; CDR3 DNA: TGCGCCAGCAGATCTAGCGCCTGGGGCACAGATACGCAGTATTTT
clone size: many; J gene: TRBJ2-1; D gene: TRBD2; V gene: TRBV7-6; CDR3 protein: CASSLEAFILAGFVEQFF; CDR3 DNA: TGTGCCAGCAGCTTAGAGGCCTTTATTTTAGCGGGGTTTGTTGAGCAGTTCTTC
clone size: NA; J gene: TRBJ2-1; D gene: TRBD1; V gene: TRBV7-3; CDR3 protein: CASSSRSVGTGSYNEQFF; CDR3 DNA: TGTGCCAGCAGCTCGAGGTCAGTAGGGACAGGATCCTACAATGAGCAGTTCTTC
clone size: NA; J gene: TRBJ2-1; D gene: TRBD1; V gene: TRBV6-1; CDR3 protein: CASSVGTGVEQFF; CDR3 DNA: TGTGCCAGCAGTGTAGGGACAGGGGTTGAGCAGTTCTTC
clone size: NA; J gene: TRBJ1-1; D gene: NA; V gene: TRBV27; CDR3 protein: CASSEEPGTTWEAFF; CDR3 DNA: TGTGCCAGCAGTGAAGAGCCAGGGACAACCTGGGAGGCTTTCTTT
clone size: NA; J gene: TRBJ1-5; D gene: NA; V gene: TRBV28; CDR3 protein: CASRLGVYSNQPQHF; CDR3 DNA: TGTGCCAGCAGGCTGGGGGTGTATAGCAATCAGCCCCAGCATTTT
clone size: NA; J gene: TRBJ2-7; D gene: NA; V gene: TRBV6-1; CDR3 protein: CATLAQYF; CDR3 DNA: TGTGCCACTTTAGCGCAGTACTTC
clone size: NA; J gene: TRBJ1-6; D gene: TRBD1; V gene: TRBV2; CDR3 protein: CASSLGGQGPPLHF; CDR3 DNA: TGTGCCAGCAGTCTTGGCGGACAGGGACCACCCCTCCACTTT
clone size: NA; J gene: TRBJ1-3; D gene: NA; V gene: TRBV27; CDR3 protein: CASSLTGGNTIYF; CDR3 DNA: TGTGCCAGCAGTTTAACAGGGGGAAACACCATATATTTT
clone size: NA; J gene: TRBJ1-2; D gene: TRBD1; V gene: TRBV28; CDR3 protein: CASSPNGQGAYGYTF; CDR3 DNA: TGTGCCAGCAGTCCCAATGGGCAGGGGGCCTATGGCTACACCTTC
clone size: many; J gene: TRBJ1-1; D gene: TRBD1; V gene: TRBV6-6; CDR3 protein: CASSRQGVTEAFF; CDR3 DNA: TGTGCCAGCAGTCGACAGGGGGTCACTGAAGCTTTCTTT